This TCR beta chain originates from a study of T cells in Graves' hyperthyroidism and ophthalmopathy. Study as a whole: Peripheral blood was secured at the point of initial diagnosis, before any treatment. Study outcomes and limitations: In the blood, most expanded thyroid clonotypes above 0.001 appeared as well. Ophthalmopathy onset followed model prediction by a median roughly 6 months.

Diagnosis rested on symptoms, serum thyroxine and TRAb, thyroid ultrasound, and orbital computed tomography. This clonotype was seen more than once but under ten times. Antigen: not known. Trimming removed 9 bases from V and 0 bases from J, with 9 bases in between. The CDR3 covers 14 residues. Per germline, CDR1 LNHDA and CDR2 SQIVND (reference sequence). RNA transcripts yielded amplified TCR beta CDR3 regions. The HTBI primer set served for first-round RT-PCR of the TCR CDR3. From the multiplex PCR reads, TCRdb called clonotypes with MiXCR, one entry per CDR3 protein. The repertoire holds 450,000 to 650,000 distinct CDR3 sequences, with roughly 20% as singletons.

Sequencing was carried out using blood. V and J are TRBV19 and TRBJ2-6; no definite D call. The sequence was obtained from a man between 18 and 29 years old with Graves' hyperthyroidism. CDR3 residues: CASGRVSGANVLTF. The DNA for the CDR3 is TGTGCCAGCGGACGCGTCTCTGGGGCCAACGTCCTGACTTTC.